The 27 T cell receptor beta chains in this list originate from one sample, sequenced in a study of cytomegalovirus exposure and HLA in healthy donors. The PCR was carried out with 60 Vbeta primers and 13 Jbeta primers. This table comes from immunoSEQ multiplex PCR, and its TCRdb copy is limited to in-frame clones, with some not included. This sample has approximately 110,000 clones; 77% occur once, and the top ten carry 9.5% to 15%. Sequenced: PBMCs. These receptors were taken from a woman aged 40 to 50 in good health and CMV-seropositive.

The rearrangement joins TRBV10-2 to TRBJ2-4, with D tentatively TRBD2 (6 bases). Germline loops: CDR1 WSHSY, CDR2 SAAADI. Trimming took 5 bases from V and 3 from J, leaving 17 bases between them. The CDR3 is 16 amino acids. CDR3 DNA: TGCGCCAGCAGTCCGACTAGTCCTTTGGTCAAAAACATTCAGTACTTC. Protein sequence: CASSPTSPLVKNIQYF.

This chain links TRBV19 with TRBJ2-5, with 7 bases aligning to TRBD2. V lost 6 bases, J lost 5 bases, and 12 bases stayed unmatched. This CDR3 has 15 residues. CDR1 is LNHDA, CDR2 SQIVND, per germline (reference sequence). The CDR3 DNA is TGTGCCAGTAGCATGGGAGGGAGGGCCAGTGAGACCCAGTACTTC. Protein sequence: CASSMGGRASETQYF.

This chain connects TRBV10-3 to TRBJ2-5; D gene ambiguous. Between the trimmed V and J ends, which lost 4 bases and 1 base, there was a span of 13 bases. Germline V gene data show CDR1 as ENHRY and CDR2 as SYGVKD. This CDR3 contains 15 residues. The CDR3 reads CAISGAGNIQETQYF. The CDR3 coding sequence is TGTGCCATCAGTGGGGCTGGAAATATCCAAGAGACCCAGTACTTC.

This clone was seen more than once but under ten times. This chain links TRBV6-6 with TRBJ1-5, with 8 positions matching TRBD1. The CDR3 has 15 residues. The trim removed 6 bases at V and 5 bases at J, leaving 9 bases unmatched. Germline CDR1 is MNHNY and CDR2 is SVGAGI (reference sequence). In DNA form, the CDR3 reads TGTGCCAGCAGACCCTGGACAGGGAGAGATCAGCCCCAGCATTTT. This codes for CASRPWTGRDQPQHF.

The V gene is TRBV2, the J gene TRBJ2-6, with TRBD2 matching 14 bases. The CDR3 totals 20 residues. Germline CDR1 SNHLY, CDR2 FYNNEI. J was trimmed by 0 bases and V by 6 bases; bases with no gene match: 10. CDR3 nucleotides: TGTGCCAGCAGCTCTCGGACTAGCGGGAGGACTCTCTCTGGGGCCAACGTCCTGACTTTC. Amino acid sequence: CASSSRTSGRTLSGANVLTF.

The DNA of the CDR3 is TGTGCCAGCAGCTTGGACAGAAATCAGCCCCAGCATTTT. Translating gives CASSLDRNQPQHF. This chain uses TRBV5-8 with TRBJ1-5; D unresolved. The CDR3 extends over 13 amino acids. Trimming stripped 0 bases from V and 4 bases from J, with 5 bases between. Germline CDR1 and CDR2: SGHTS and YDEGEE.

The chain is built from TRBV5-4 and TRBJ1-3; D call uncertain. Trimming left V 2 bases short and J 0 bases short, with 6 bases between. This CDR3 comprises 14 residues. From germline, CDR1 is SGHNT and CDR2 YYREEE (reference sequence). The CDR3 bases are TGTGCCAGCAGCTTCGACAACTCTGGAAACACCATATATTTT. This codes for CASSFDNSGNTIYF.

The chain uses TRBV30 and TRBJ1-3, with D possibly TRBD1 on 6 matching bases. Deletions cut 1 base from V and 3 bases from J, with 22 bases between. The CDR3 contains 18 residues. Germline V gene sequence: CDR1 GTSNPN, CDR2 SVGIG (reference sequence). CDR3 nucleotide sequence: TGTGCCTGGAGTGCGAATCAATTCAGGGGAAAGGGTGGAAACACCATATATTTT. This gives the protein CAWSANQFRGKGGNTIYF.

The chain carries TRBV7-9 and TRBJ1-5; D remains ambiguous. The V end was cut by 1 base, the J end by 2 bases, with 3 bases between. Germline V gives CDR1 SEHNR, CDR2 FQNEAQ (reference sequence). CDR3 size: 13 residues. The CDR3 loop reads CASSLGRNQPQHF. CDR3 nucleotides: TGTGCCAGCAGCTTAGGGCGCAATCAGCCCCAGCATTTT. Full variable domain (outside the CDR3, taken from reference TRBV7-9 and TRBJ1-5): DTGVSQNPRHKITKRGQNVTFRCDPISEHNRLYWYRQTLGQGPEFLTYFQNEAQLEKSRLLSDRFSAERPKGSFSTLEIQRTEQGDSAMYLCASSLGRNQPQHFGDGTRLSIL.

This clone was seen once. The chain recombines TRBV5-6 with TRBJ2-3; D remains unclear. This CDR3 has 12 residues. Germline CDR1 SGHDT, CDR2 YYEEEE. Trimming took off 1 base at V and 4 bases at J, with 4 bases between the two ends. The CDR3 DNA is TGTGCCAGCAGCTTGAGCGCAGATACGCAGTATTTT. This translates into CASSLSADTQYF. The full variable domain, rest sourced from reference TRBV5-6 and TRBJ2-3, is DAGVTQSPTHLIKTRGQQVTLRCSPKSGHDTVSWYQQALGQGPQFIFQYYEEEERQRGNFPDRFSGHQFPNYSSELNVNALLLGDSALYLCASSLSADTQYFGPGTRLTVL.

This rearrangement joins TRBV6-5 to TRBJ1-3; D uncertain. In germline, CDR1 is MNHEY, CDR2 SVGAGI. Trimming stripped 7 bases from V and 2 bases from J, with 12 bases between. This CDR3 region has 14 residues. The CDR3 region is CASTGRGTGNTIYF. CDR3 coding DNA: TGTGCCAGCACTGGTCGGGGAACTGGAAACACCATATATTTT.

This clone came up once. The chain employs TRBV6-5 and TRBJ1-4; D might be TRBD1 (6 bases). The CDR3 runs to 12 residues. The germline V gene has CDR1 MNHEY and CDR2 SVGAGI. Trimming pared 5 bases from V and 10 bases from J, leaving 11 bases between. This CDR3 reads CASSQGIGKLFF. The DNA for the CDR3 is TGTGCCAGCAGTCAGGGGATCGGAAAACTGTTTTTT.

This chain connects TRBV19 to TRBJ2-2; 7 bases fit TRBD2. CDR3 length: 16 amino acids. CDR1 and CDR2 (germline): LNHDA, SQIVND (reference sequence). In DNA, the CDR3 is TGTGCGAGTGCCAAGCTGGGAGGGCGAGACACCGGGGAGCTGTTTTTT. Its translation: CASAKLGGRDTGELFF. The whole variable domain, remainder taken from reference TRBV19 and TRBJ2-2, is DGGITQSPKYLFRKEGQNVTLSCEQNLNHDAMYWYRQDPGQGLRLIYYSQIVNDFQKGDIAEGYSVSREKKESFPLTVTSAQKNPTAFYLCASAKLGGRDTGELFFGEGSRLTVL.

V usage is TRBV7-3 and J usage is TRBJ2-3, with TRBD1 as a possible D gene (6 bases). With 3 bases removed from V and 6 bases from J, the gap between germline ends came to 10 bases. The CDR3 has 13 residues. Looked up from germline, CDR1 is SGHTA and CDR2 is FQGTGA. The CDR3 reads CASSLGAGDTQYF. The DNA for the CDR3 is TGTGCCAGCAGCTTGGGGGCAGGGGATACGCAGTATTTT.

CDR3 DNA: TGTGCCAGCAGCGAAACCGGGACTAGTGTCTACAATGAGCAGTTCTTC. The encoded protein is CASSETGTSVYNEQFF. The chain employs TRBV11-2 and TRBJ2-1; 8 nucleotides line up with TRBD2. V was clipped by 5 bases and J by 3 bases; unmatched bases: 9. This CDR3 is built from 16 residues. Germline values: CDR1 SGHAT, CDR2 FQNNGV.

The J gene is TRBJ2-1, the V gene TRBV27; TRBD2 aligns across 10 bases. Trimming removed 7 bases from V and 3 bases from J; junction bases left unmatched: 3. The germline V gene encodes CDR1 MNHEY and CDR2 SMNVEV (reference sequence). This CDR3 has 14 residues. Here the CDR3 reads CASKGLAFYNEQFF. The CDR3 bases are TGTGCCAGCAAGGGACTAGCGTTCTACAATGAGCAGTTCTTC.

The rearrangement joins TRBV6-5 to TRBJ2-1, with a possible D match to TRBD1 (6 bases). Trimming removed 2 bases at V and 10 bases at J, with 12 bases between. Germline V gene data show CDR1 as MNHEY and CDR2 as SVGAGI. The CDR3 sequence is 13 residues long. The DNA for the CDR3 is TGTGCCAGCAGTTACCGTCCAGGGGACGAGCAGTTCTTC. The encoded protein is CASSYRPGDEQFF.

The CDR3: CASDPQGFGTQYF. DNA for the CDR3: TGTGCCAGCGACCCGCAGGGGTTTGGTACGCAGTATTTT. The gene calls are TRBV5-5 and TRBJ2-3, with D maybe TRBD1 (6 bases). In germline, CDR1 is SGHKS, CDR2 YYEKEE (reference sequence). With 7 bases removed from V and 8 bases from J, the gap between germline ends came to 17 bases. This CDR3 contains 13 residues.

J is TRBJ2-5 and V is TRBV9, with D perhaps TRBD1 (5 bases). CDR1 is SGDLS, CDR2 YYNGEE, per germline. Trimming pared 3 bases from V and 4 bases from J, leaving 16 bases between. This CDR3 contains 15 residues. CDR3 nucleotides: TGTGCCAGCAGCGCCAGAGCCAGGGTTACAGAGACCCAGTACTTC. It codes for CASSARARVTETQYF.

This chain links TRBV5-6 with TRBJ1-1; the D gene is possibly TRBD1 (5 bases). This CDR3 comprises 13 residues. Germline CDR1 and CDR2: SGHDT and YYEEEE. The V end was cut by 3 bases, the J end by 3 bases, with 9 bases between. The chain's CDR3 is CASSWGVDTEAFF. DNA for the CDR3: TGTGCCAGCAGCTGGGGGGTCGACACTGAAGCTTTCTTT.

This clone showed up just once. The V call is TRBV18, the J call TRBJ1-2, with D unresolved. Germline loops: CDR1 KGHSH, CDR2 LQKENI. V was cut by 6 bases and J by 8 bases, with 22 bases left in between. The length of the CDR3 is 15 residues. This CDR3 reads CASSPDYVAFVGYTF. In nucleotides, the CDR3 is TGTGCCAGCTCCCCCGATTATGTGGCCTTCGTAGGCTACACCTTC.

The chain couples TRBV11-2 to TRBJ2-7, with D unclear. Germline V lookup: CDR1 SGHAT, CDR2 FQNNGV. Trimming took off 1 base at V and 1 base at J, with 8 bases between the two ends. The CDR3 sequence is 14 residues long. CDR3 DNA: TGTGCCAGCAGCTTAGTTCCCGGGTCCTACGAGCAGTACTTC. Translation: CASSLVPGSYEQYF.

CDR3 sequence reads: CASSVSGGNYGYTF. The CDR3 DNA sequence: TGTGCCAGCAGCGTATCGGGGGGTAACTATGGCTACACCTTC. This rearrangement joins TRBV9 to TRBJ1-2; D might be TRBD1 (5 bases). The CDR3 consists of 14 residues. Per germline, CDR1 SGDLS and CDR2 YYNGEE. The V end was cut by 1 base, the J end by 1 base, with 8 bases between.

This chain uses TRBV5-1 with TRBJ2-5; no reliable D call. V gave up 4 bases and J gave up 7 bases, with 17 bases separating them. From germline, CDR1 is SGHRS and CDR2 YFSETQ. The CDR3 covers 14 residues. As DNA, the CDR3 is TGCGCCAGCAGCCCTGGCCCGGCGAGAGGGACCCAGTACTTC. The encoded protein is CASSPGPARGTQYF. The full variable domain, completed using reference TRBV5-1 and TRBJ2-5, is KAGVTQTPRYLIKTRGQQVTLSCSPISGHRSVSWYQQTPGQGLQFLFEYFSETQRNKGNFPGRFSGRQFSNSRSEMNVSTLELGDSALYLCASSPGPARGTQYFGPGTRLLVL.

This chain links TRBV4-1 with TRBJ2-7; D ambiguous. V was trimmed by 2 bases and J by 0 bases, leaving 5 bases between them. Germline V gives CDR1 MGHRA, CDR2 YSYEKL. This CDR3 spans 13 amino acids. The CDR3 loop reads CASSQPRSYEQYF. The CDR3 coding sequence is TGCGCCAGCAGCCAACCTCGCTCCTACGAGCAGTACTTC.

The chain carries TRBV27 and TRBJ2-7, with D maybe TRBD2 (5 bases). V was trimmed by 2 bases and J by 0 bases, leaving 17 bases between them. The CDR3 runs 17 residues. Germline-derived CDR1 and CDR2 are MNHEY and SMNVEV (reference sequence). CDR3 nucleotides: TGTGCCAGCAGTTTAAGTGGGAGCTCGCCAACCTCCTACGAGCAGTACTTC. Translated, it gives CASSLSGSSPTSYEQYF.

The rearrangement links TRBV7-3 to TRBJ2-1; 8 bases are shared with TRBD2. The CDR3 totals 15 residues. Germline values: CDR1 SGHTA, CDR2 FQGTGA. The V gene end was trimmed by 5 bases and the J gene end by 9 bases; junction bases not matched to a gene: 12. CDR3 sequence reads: CASSPMSGSNPEQFF. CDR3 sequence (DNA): TGTGCCAGCAGCCCCATGAGCGGGAGCAATCCTGAGCAGTTCTTC.